This T cell receptor beta chain was identified in a study of STAT5B mutations in CD4+ large granular lymphocyte leukemia. From germline, CDR1 is SGHAT and CDR2 FQNNGV. There are 13 residues in the CDR3. The V end lost 3 bases, the J end lost 7 bases, and 13 bases lay between the germline ends. Study-level points and caveats: No patients shared main leukemic clonotypes, though roughly 27% appeared at low frequency elsewhere.

Method: immunoSEQ multiplex PCR; TCRdb's copy keeps in-frame clones and lacks some. The profile shows more than 25,000 clones, just under 80% of them singletons. About this clone itself: As yet, its antigen is unknown.

Specimen: CD4+ T cells from blood buffy coats. This chain uses TRBV11-2 with TRBJ2-7, with D uncertain. The source of this sequence is a human donor in good health. The CDR3 protein is CASSFVGLVEQYF. CDR3 nucleotides: TGTGCCAGCAGCTTCGTAGGCCTGGTTGAGCAGTACTTC.